The next 24 T cell receptor beta chains were all read from a single sample in a study of technical replicates of blood from a handful of donors. The method was immunoSEQ multiplex PCR; TCRdb's version includes in-frame clones alone and lacks a portion of them. The sample has 65,000 to 85,000 clones; 95% to 98% are singletons. The sample comprised T cells isolated from PBMCs. All receptors come from a human donor in good health.

The rearrangement joins TRBV7-9 to TRBJ2-7, with TRBD2 identical over 7 bases. CDR3 length: 16 amino acids. Germline V lookup: CDR1 SEHNR, CDR2 FQNEAQ (reference sequence). Losses at the gene ends were 5 bases for V and 2 bases for J; bases not matched to a gene: 12. The CDR3 loop reads CASSGGGARRAYEQYF. For the CDR3, the DNA is TGTGCCAGCAGCGGGGGGGGAGCGCGGAGGGCCTACGAGCAGTACTTC.

This chain connects TRBV18 to TRBJ2-7; 9 positions agree with TRBD2. This CDR3 region has 12 residues. V dropped 8 bases and J dropped 6; count of bases not matched to a gene: 5. Germline lookup yields CDR1 KGHSH and CDR2 LQKENI. CDR3 in amino acids: CASQGGGVEQYF. The CDR3, as DNA: TGTGCCAGCCAAGGCGGGGGGGTCGAGCAGTACTTC. Variable domain in full (rest from reference TRBV18 and TRBJ2-7): NAGVMQNPRHLVRRRGQEARLRCSPMKGHSHVYWYRQLPEEGLKFMVYLQKENIIDESGMPKERFSAEFPKEGPSILRIQQVVRGDSAAYFCASQGGGVEQYFGPGTRLTVT.

The chain carries TRBV7-9 and TRBJ1-1; 8 bases line up with TRBD1. CDR3 length: 14 amino acids. The germline V gene has CDR1 SEHNR and CDR2 FQNEAQ (reference sequence). V shed 9 bases, J shed 0 bases, and the junction held 6 bases outside the gene matches. The CDR3 DNA reads TGTGCCAGAGGGACAGGAATTATGAACACTGAAGCTTTCTTT. The encoded protein is CARGTGIMNTEAFF.

V and J are TRBV6-5 and TRBJ1-5; possible D gene TRBD1, 6 bases. This CDR3 is 14 amino acids long. V was cut by 6 bases and J by 3 bases, with 12 bases left in between. CDR1 is MNHEY, CDR2 SVGAGI, per germline. CDR3: CASRVGQLNQPQHF. CDR3 bases: TGTGCCAGCAGGGTTGGACAGCTCAATCAGCCCCAGCATTTT.

V gene TRBV5-1 combines with J gene TRBJ2-5; D is perhaps TRBD1 (5 bases). With 5 bases removed from V and 3 bases from J, the gap between germline ends came to 14 bases. CDR1 and CDR2 from the germline V gene are SGHRS and YFSETQ. This CDR3 has 14 residues. The CDR3 DNA is TGCGCCAGCAGTTTTGGGTGGGGCGAAGAGACCCAGTACTTC. Encoded protein: CASSFGWGEETQYF.

The chain joins TRBV14 to TRBJ1-1; no reliable D call. In germline, CDR1 is SGHDN, CDR2 FVKESK. V was clipped by 0 bases and J by 8 bases, with 13 bases between them. The CDR3 has 14 residues. The CDR3 bases are TGTGCCAGCAGCCAAGAAACGGGAACTGGCGAAGCTTTCTTT. This translates into CASSQETGTGEAFF.

This chain links TRBV6-5 with TRBJ1-1, with 8 bases identical to TRBD1. V trimming: 5 bases; J trimming: 0 bases; junction bases outside the gene matches: 5. Per germline, CDR1 MNHEY and CDR2 SVGAGI. The CDR3 has 15 residues. The CDR3 region has the DNA TGTGCCAGCAGTCTAACGGGACAGGTGAACACTGAAGCTTTCTTT. Encoded protein: CASSLTGQVNTEAFF.

This chain links TRBV6-1 with TRBJ1-2; perhaps TRBD1 as D (5 bases). CDR3 size: 15 residues. V was clipped by 3 bases and J by 8 bases, with 19 bases between them. Germline CDR1 reads MNHNS; CDR2 reads SASEGT. This chain's CDR3 is CASSDALGGRGGYTF. Here the CDR3 DNA reads TGTGCCAGCAGTGACGCTTTGGGGGGTCGGGGAGGCTACACCTTC.

Here the CDR3 DNA reads TGTGCCAGCAGTTCGACAGGGCCATTCCGGGGTGATGGCTACACCTTC. Its translation: CASSSTGPFRGDGYTF. The chain carries TRBV6-5 and TRBJ1-2, with 7 bases identical to TRBD1. From germline, CDR1 is MNHEY and CDR2 SVGAGI. J gave up 6 bases and V 4 bases, and 14 bases lay outside the gene matches. The CDR3 length is 16 residues.

CDR3 residues: CASRPEGLLAGELFF. CDR3 sequence (DNA): TGTGCCAGCAGACCCGAAGGACTATTAGCCGGGGAGCTGTTTTTT. This chain joins TRBV5-4 and TRBJ2-2; D might be TRBD2 (6 bases). V lost 5 bases, J lost 6 bases, and 17 bases lay in between. Germline-derived CDR1 and CDR2 are SGHNT and YYREEE (reference sequence). The CDR3 contains 15 residues. Combining the CDR3 with reference TRBV5-4 and TRBJ2-2 gives the whole variable domain ETGVTQSPTHLIKTRGQQVTLRCSSQSGHNTVSWYQQALGQGPQFIFQYYREEENGRGNFPPRFSGLQFPNYSSELNVNALELDDSALYLCASRPEGLLAGELFFGEGSRLTVL.

Only one count was recorded for this clone. V and J are TRBV30 and TRBJ1-5, with a weak D call TRBD1 (6 bases). The CDR3 extends over 16 amino acids. Germline CDR1 is GTSNPN and CDR2 is SVGIG (reference sequence). V was cut by 2 bases and J by 4 bases, with 18 bases left in between. The CDR3 protein is CAWSSPSQGRNQPQHF. DNA for the CDR3: TGTGCCTGGAGTTCCCCTTCACAGGGTCGGAATCAGCCCCAGCATTTT.

This rearrangement joins TRBV6-5 to TRBJ1-1; tentatively, D is TRBD1 (5 bases). The CDR3 sequence is 15 residues long. The germline gives CDR1 MNHEY, CDR2 SVGAGI. The germline V and J ends were trimmed by 5 bases and 4 bases, with 17 bases remaining between them. CDR3 protein: CASSLSKPDSTEAFF. The CDR3 region has the DNA TGTGCCAGCAGTCTCTCCAAACCCGACAGCACTGAAGCTTTCTTT.

The J gene is TRBJ2-7, the V gene TRBV10-1; D is unresolved. Germline CDR1 reads WNHNN; CDR2 reads SYGVQD (reference sequence). The CDR3 length is 15 residues. The V end was cut by 3 bases, the J end by 5 bases, with 17 bases between. DNA for the CDR3: TGCGCCAGCAGTGATACCGGTGCGCCCCTAGACGAGCAGTACTTC. This codes for CASSDTGAPLDEQYF.

V usage is TRBV30 and J usage is TRBJ1-2; 8 bases are shared with TRBD1. J was trimmed by 6 bases and V by 5 bases; bases with no gene match: 5. Germline V gene lookup returns CDR1 GTSNPN and CDR2 SVGIG (reference sequence). CDR3 length: 12 residues. The CDR3, as DNA: TGTGCCTGGCAGGGGGCGTTCAATGGCTACACCTTC. This sequence encodes CAWQGAFNGYTF.

The DNA of the CDR3 is TGTGCCAGCAGCCCCCGTGGGGAGGGAGAGCAGTACTTC. Protein sequence: CASSPRGEGEQYF. V usage is TRBV5-8 and J usage is TRBJ2-7, with 7 bases that match TRBD2. V lost 4 bases, J lost 7 bases, and 8 bases stayed unmatched. This CDR3 comprises 13 residues. Germline loops: CDR1 SGHTS, CDR2 YDEGEE.

In its sample, this clone was seen once. This chain connects TRBV7-9 to TRBJ2-5; D call uncertain. Trimming left V 2 bases short and J 4 bases short, with 8 bases between. The germline V gene encodes CDR1 SEHNR and CDR2 FQNEAQ (reference sequence). The CDR3 loop spans 13 amino acids. This CDR3 reads CASSLIERETQYF. The CDR3 nucleotides are TGTGCCAGCAGCTTAATCGAGCGAGAGACCCAGTACTTC.

The J gene is TRBJ2-1, the V gene TRBV10-3; D might be TRBD2 (6 bases). The CDR3 has 15 amino acids. V was shortened by 3 bases and J by 7 bases, with 16 bases between the two germline ends. Germline V gene sequence: CDR1 ENHRY, CDR2 SYGVKD. CDR3 region: CAISEPGEAGNEQFF. The DNA for the CDR3 is TGTGCCATCAGTGAACCGGGAGAGGCTGGAAATGAGCAGTTCTTC.

This clone was detected once. The chain is built from TRBV5-1 and TRBJ2-5, with 7 positions matching TRBD2. CDR1 and CDR2 (germline): SGHRS, YFSETQ. V trimming: 0 bases; J trimming: 4 bases; junction bases outside the gene matches: 3. The length of the CDR3 is 14 residues. The CDR3 here is CASSLGEGRETQYF. DNA of the CDR3: TGCGCCAGCAGCTTGGGGGAGGGGAGAGAGACCCAGTACTTC. The full variable domain, rest sourced from reference TRBV5-1 and TRBJ2-5, is KAGVTQTPRYLIKTRGQQVTLSCSPISGHRSVSWYQQTPGQGLQFLFEYFSETQRNKGNFPGRFSGRQFSNSRSEMNVSTLELGDSALYLCASSLGEGRETQYFGPGTRLLVL.

This clone was found once. The chain recombines TRBV30 with TRBJ2-3, with 7 bases lining up with TRBD1. This CDR3 region has 13 residues. The germline CDR1 and CDR2 sequences are GTSNPN and SVGIG (reference sequence). The V gene end was trimmed by 0 bases and the J gene end by 7 bases; junction bases not matched to a gene: 4. The CDR3 DNA is TGTGCCTGGAGTGTAAAGGGGGCCTATACGCAGTATTTT. This translates into CAWSVKGAYTQYF.

The chain recombines TRBV14 with TRBJ2-3; D ambiguous. This CDR3 spans 16 amino acids. Germline values: CDR1 SGHDN, CDR2 FVKESK. Trimming pared 0 bases from V and 2 bases from J, leaving 12 bases between. The CDR3 sequence: CASSQDVGVHTDTQYF. The DNA of the CDR3 is TGTGCCAGCAGCCAAGATGTTGGAGTGCACACAGATACGCAGTATTTT.

The J gene is TRBJ1-1, the V gene TRBV5-4; 9 nucleotides align to TRBD1. This CDR3 has 16 amino acids. The germline V gene encodes CDR1 SGHNT and CDR2 YYREEE (reference sequence). Losses at the gene ends were 4 bases for V and 0 bases for J; bases not matched to a gene: 7. This chain's CDR3 is CASSMDRGLMNTEAFF. The CDR3, as DNA: TGTGCCAGCAGCATGGACAGGGGCCTTATGAACACTGAAGCTTTCTTT.

The chain carries TRBV5-6 and TRBJ2-7; no firm D call. Germline V lookup: CDR1 SGHDT, CDR2 YYEEEE. The CDR3 is 13 amino acids. Deletions cut 0 bases from V and 4 bases from J, with 8 bases between. The CDR3, as DNA: TGTGCCAGCAGCTTGGATGGAGCGTACGAGCAGTACTTC. Protein sequence: CASSLDGAYEQYF. Supplemented by reference TRBV5-6 and TRBJ2-7, the full variable domain reads DAGVTQSPTHLIKTRGQQVTLRCSPKSGHDTVSWYQQALGQGPQFIFQYYEEEERQRGNFPDRFSGHQFPNYSSELNVNALLLGDSALYLCASSLDGAYEQYFGPGTRLTVT.

V usage is TRBV29-1 and J usage is TRBJ1-3, with TRBD1 matching 9 bases. This CDR3 contains 18 residues. Germline trimming cut 4 bases from V and 0 bases from J; bases unmatched to any gene: 13. Germline V gene lookup returns CDR1 SQVTM and CDR2 ANQGSEA. The CDR3 reads CSVAGTGRRENSGNTIYF. As DNA, the CDR3 is TGCAGCGTTGCCGGGACAGGGAGAAGGGAAAACTCTGGAAACACCATATATTTT.

As for this clone: One end of the junction is discordant with germline, which a read error may explain. V is TRBV18 and J is TRBJ2-3; no clear D gene. The CDR3 extends over 12 amino acids. From germline, CDR1 is KGHSH and CDR2 LQKENI. The CDR3 sequence is CASSPGTDTQYF. In DNA, the CDR3 is TGTGCCAGCTCACCGGGCACCGATACGCAGTATTTT.